Listed below are T cell receptor beta chains from one sample, sequenced in a study of T cells after yellow fever vaccination. Via MiXCR, TCRdb re-called the 5' RACE reads, giving one row per CDR3 protein. This table has under 600,000 distinct CDR3 sequences, around an eighth appearing once. Sequencing used PBMCs, obtained on the day of the yellow fever booster vaccination. Receptors originate from a man between 25 and 39 years old who received the YFV17D yellow fever vaccine. CDR3s include the opening cysteine and the closing phenylalanine or tryptophan. The D gene is left open where the match is weak. Size values are once, few and many counts, or a class for expanded clones, and some rows have none.

TRBJ1-1	NA	TRBV4-3	NA	CASSQSRGTEAFF	TGCGCCAGCAGCCAATCCCGGGGGACTGAAGCTTTCTTT
TRBJ1-5	few	TRBV7-9	NA	CASSLDGQSQPQHF	TGTGCCAGCAGCTTAGATGGACAGTCTCAGCCCCAGCATTTT
TRBJ2-7	NA	TRBV7-6	TRBD1	CASSKETGSYEQYF	TGTGCCAGCAGCAAGGAGACAGGGTCCTACGAGCAGTACTTC
TRBJ2-1	few	TRBV20-1	TRBD2	CSARLRERGEQFF	TGCAGTGCTAGGTTGCGGGAGAGGGGTGAGCAGTTCTTC
TRBJ2-7	few	TRBV29-1	TRBD2	CSVEDQGLNTYEQYF	TGCAGCGTTGAAGATCAGGGACTAAATACCTACGAGCAGTACTTC
TRBJ2-7	NA	TRBV20-1	NA	CSASGPTDSYEQYF	TGCAGTGCTAGCGGACCCACCGACTCCTACGAGCAGTACTTC
TRBJ1-2	few	TRBV12-3/TRBV12-4	NA	CASRQTGTRNGYTF	TGTGCCAGCAGGCAGACCGGGACACGAAATGGCTACACCTTC
TRBJ2-7	NA	TRBV18	TRBD2	CASSGAGRSSYEQYF	TGTGCCAGCTCAGGAGCGGGACGGAGCTCCTACGAGCAGTACTTC
TRBJ2-5	NA	TRBV5-6	NA	CASSFSFETQYF	TGTGCCAGCAGCTTTAGTTTTGAGACCCAGTACTTC
TRBJ2-2	NA	TRBV7-7	NA	CASSHTPPGELFF	TGTGCCAGCAGCCACACGCCTCCCGGGGAGCTGTTTTTT
TRBJ2-1	few	TRBV7-2	NA	CASSSQSDEQFF	TGTGCCAGCAGCTCCCAGAGCGATGAGCAGTTCTTC
TRBJ2-7	NA	TRBV2	NA	CASTMTGNEGEQYF	TGTGCCAGCACGATGACAGGCAACGAGGGCGAGCAGTACTTC
TRBJ2-5	NA	TRBV3-1	NA	CASSQDPTRRETQYF	TGTGCCAGCAGCCAAGATCCGACCCGCAGGGAGACCCAGTACTTC
TRBJ2-2	NA	TRBV7-2	NA	CASSLAGVQTGELFF	TGTGCCAGCAGCTTAGCGGGAGTGCAGACCGGGGAGCTGTTTTTT
TRBJ1-2	NA	TRBV27	NA	CASSPYHYGGYTF	TGTGCCAGCAGTCCATACCATTATGGCGGCTACACCTTC
TRBJ2-2	few	TRBV7-9	NA	CASNLWEELFF	TGTGCCAGCAACCTATGGGAGGAGCTGTTTTTT
TRBJ1-4	NA	TRBV5-1	NA	CASSLGGANEKLFF	TGCGCCAGCAGCCTGGGGGGTGCTAATGAAAAACTGTTTTTT
TRBJ1-5	NA	TRBV7-9	NA	CASSLISDSNQPQHF	TGTGCCAGCAGCTTGATTTCGGATAGCAATCAGCCCCAGCATTTT
TRBJ2-5	NA	TRBV11-2	NA	CASSFWGEETQYF	TGTGCCAGCAGCTTCTGGGGGGAAGAGACCCAGTACTTC
TRBJ2-2	many	TRBV9	NA	CASSRKNTGELFF	TGTGCCAGCAGCCGCAAAAACACCGGGGAGCTGTTTTTT
TRBJ1-6	NA	TRBV6-2/TRBV6-3	NA	CASSYYGQRSSYNSPLHF	TGTGCCAGCAGTTATTACGGACAGCGGAGCTCCTATAATTCACCCCTCCACTTT
TRBJ1-5	few	TRBV29-1	TRBD1	CSAATGNQPQHF	TGCAGCGCCGCGACAGGGAATCAGCCCCAGCATTTT
TRBJ1-4	NA	TRBV3-1	NA	CASSHTARAREKLFF	TGTGCCAGCAGCCATACTGCGAGGGCGCGCGAAAAACTGTTTTTT
TRBJ2-3	NA	TRBV30	NA	CAWWAQAPTDTQYF	TGTGCCTGGTGGGCACAAGCCCCCACAGATACGCAGTATTTT
TRBJ2-3	NA	TRBV6-5	TRBD2	CASSSLAGGAVGWQYF	TGTGCCAGCAGTTCCCTAGCGGGAGGTGCCGTAGGGTGGCAGTATTTT
TRBJ2-1	NA	TRBV15	TRBD2	CATSRVTSGTYNEQFF	TGTGCCACCAGCAGAGTGACTAGCGGGACCTACAATGAGCAGTTCTTC
TRBJ1-5	few	TRBV20-1	NA	CSARDILSVDSNQPQHF	TGCAGTGCTAGAGACATCCTTTCGGTAGATAGCAATCAGCCCCAGCATTTT
TRBJ2-1	few	TRBV5-1	NA	CASSLGQWEGNEQFF	TGCGCCAGCAGCTTGGGGCAGTGGGAAGGCAATGAGCAGTTCTTC
TRBJ2-7	few	TRBV5-6	NA	CASSLNLGYEQYF	TGTGCCAGCAGCTTGAATTTAGGCTACGAGCAGTACTTC
TRBJ2-7	few	TRBV27	TRBD1	CASSLTGGLDEQYF	TGTGCCAGCAGTCTGACAGGGGGCTTGGACGAGCAGTACTTC
TRBJ2-3	NA	TRBV20-1	NA	CSAREGSTRGDTQYF	TGCAGTGCTAGAGAGGGCTCTACGAGGGGAGATACGCAGTATTTT
TRBJ2-1	many	TRBV12-3/TRBV12-4	NA	CASIKGVGEQFF	TGTGCCAGCATCAAAGGGGTGGGGGAGCAGTTCTTC
TRBJ2-1	NA	TRBV18	TRBD2	CASSGPREGNDEQFF	TGTGCCAGCTCAGGGCCGCGGGAGGGCAATGATGAGCAGTTCTTC
TRBJ2-3	NA	TRBV7-2	TRBD2	CASRPGLAGGADTQYF	TGTGCCAGCAGGCCCGGACTAGCGGGAGGGGCAGATACGCAGTATTTT
TRBJ2-2	few	TRBV4-1	TRBD2	CASSHLNRGLAGPTNTGELFF	TGCGCCAGCAGCCATTTAAACCGTGGGCTAGCGGGACCTACGAACACCGGGGAGCTGTTTTTT
TRBJ2-7	NA	TRBV2	TRBD1	CASTSGQGREQYF	TGTGCCAGCACCTCAGGACAGGGCAGGGAGCAGTACTTC
TRBJ2-6	NA	TRBV18	TRBD1	CASSPGQSGANVLTF	TGTGCCAGCTCACCGGGACAGTCTGGGGCCAACGTCCTGACTTTC
TRBJ2-7	NA	TRBV18	TRBD1	CASSPASGQGTEQYF	TGTGCCAGCTCTCCCGCCTCGGGACAGGGGACCGAGCAGTACTTC
TRBJ2-1	NA	TRBV3-1	TRBD1	CASSQMTGSNEQFF	TGTGCCAGCAGCCAAATGACAGGGTCCAATGAGCAGTTCTTC
TRBJ2-4	few	TRBV7-2	TRBD2	CASSLEGTSGANIQYF	TGTGCCAGCAGCTTAGAAGGGACTAGCGGGGCTAACATTCAGTACTTC
TRBJ2-7	few	TRBV27	TRBD1	CASSTGTGGQEQYF	TGTGCCAGCAGCACCGGGACAGGGGGTCAGGAGCAGTACTTC
TRBJ2-1	many	TRBV11-1	NA	CASSLPQSGREQFF	TGTGCCAGCAGCTTACCCCAAAGCGGTCGGGAGCAGTTCTTC
TRBJ2-1	many	TRBV20-1	NA	CSATIGSSNEQFF	TGCAGTGCCACCATAGGTAGCAGCAATGAGCAGTTCTTC
TRBJ1-6	many	TRBV7-2	TRBD1	CASSLGTVNSPLHF	TGTGCCAGCAGCCTCGGGACAGTCAATTCACCCCTCCACTTT
TRBJ2-5	NA	TRBV12-3/TRBV12-4	NA	CASSSWAPAQETQYF	TGTGCCAGCAGTTCATGGGCGCCAGCCCAAGAGACCCAGTACTTC
TRBJ2-2	few	TRBV11-1	NA	CASSLFPSRHPSTGELFF	TGTGCCAGCAGCCTATTTCCCTCCAGGCACCCGAGCACCGGGGAGCTGTTTTTT
TRBJ2-7	NA	TRBV6-2/TRBV6-3	NA	CASRPPDQFSYEQYF	TGTGCCAGCAGACCTCCGGACCAGTTCTCCTACGAGCAGTACTTC
TRBJ1-6	few	TRBV4-3	NA	CASSQGSVFDNSPLHF	TGCGCCAGCAGCCAAGGTTCTGTTTTTGATAATTCACCCCTCCACTTT
TRBJ2-4	NA	TRBV10-3	NA	CAISESGNLAKNIQYF	TGTGCCATCAGTGAGTCAGGGAATCTAGCCAAAAACATTCAGTACTTC
TRBJ2-1	many	TRBV4-1	NA	CASSPLTSSNEQFF	TGCGCCAGCAGCCCCCTAACGTCATCCAATGAGCAGTTCTTC
TRBJ1-2	NA	TRBV29-1	NA	CSVVKSSSNYGYTF	TGCAGCGTTGTAAAGTCTTCATCTAACTATGGCTACACCTTC
TRBJ2-5	NA	TRBV12-3/TRBV12-4	TRBD1	CASSQTGGSQETQYF	TGTGCCAGCAGCCAAACAGGGGGCTCCCAAGAGACCCAGTACTTC
TRBJ2-5	NA	TRBV6-2/TRBV6-3	TRBD2	CASGSGSLETQYF	TGTGCCAGCGGGAGCGGGAGTTTGGAGACCCAGTACTTC
TRBJ1-4	NA	TRBV7-9	NA	CASSLVGGVEKLFF	TGTGCCAGCAGCTTAGTCGGTGGAGTGGAAAAACTGTTTTTT
TRBJ2-5	NA	TRBV25-1	NA	CASSQGLARGETQYF	TGTGCCAGCAGCCAGGGGCTAGCGAGAGGAGAGACCCAGTACTTC